Listed here are 14 T cell receptor beta chains from one sample, sequenced in a study of cytomegalovirus exposure and HLA in healthy donors. Primers for the PCR totalled 60 Vbeta and 13 Jbeta. Using immunoSEQ multiplex PCR, the repertoire was profiled, and TCRdb retains in-frame clones only, with some absent. The table shows 150,000 to 180,000 clones, with 80% occurring only once. Sample: PBMCs. The receptors were gathered from a woman between 40 and 55 years old in good health and CMV-seropositive.

The rearrangement joins TRBV29-1 to TRBJ2-1, with 7 bases fitting TRBD2. V was clipped by 6 bases and J by 5 bases; unmatched bases: 7. The V gene's germline CDR1 is SQVTM and CDR2 ANQGSEA. The CDR3 is made up of 13 amino acids. This chain's CDR3 is CSVPGLVDNEQFF. The CDR3 DNA reads as TGCAGCGTGCCCGGACTAGTAGACAATGAGCAGTTCTTC.

The chain recombines TRBV5-1 with TRBJ2-3; TRBD2 is a possible D gene (6 bases). The CDR3 spans 11 residues. Trimming left V 4 bases short and J 6 bases short, with 6 bases between. Germline V gene lookup returns CDR1 SGHRS and CDR2 YFSETQ. The CDR3 sequence is CASSREDTQYF. The CDR3 region has the DNA TGCGCCAGCAGCCGGGAGGATACGCAGTATTTT.

The chain recombines TRBV11-2 with TRBJ2-7, with 7 bases fitting TRBD2. After removal of 0 bases from V and 5 bases from J, the junction contained 7 bases not matched to a gene. The germline V gene has CDR1 SGHAT and CDR2 FQNNGV. The CDR3 has 15 amino acids. The CDR3 region is CASSLEGASGDEQYF. The CDR3 DNA is TGTGCCAGCAGCTTAGAGGGAGCTAGCGGCGACGAGCAGTACTTC.

This chain connects TRBV27 to TRBJ1-1; D gene uncertain. The CDR3 has 11 residues. Trimming took 8 bases from V and 3 from J, leaving 7 bases between them. Germline V gene data show CDR1 as MNHEY and CDR2 as SMNVEV (reference sequence). DNA of the CDR3: TGTGCCAGCCTCGGGTACACTGAAGCTTTCTTT. This translates into CASLGYTEAFF.

The chain has TRBV30 and TRBJ2-7; D perhaps matches TRBD2 (5 bases). Germline values: CDR1 GTSNPN, CDR2 SVGIG (reference sequence). CDR3 length: 13 residues. V lost 3 bases, J lost 1 base, and 10 bases lay in between. CDR3 nucleotides: TGTGCCTGGAGCCTCCGGGGATCCTACGAGCAGTACTTC. Protein product: CAWSLRGSYEQYF.

This rearrangement joins TRBV7-3 to TRBJ2-3; D is perhaps TRBD2 (6 bases). CDR1 is SGHTA and CDR2 is FQGTGA in the germline V gene. The CDR3 has 12 amino acids. Between the trimmed V and J ends, which lost 5 bases and 6 bases, there was a span of 9 bases. The CDR3 nucleotides are TGTGCCAGCAGCACCAGCGGGGATACGCAGTATTTT. This sequence encodes CASSTSGDTQYF.

This rearrangement joins TRBV5-4 to TRBJ2-7; 15 nucleotides align to TRBD2. V shed 2 bases and J 5 bases; nucleotides not matched to a gene: 5. The CDR3 contains 16 residues. CDR1 is SGHNT, CDR2 YYREEE, per germline (reference sequence). In DNA form, the CDR3 reads TGTGCCAGCAGCTTTTGGACTAGCGGGAGGGCCGACGAGCAGTACTTC. Translated: CASSFWTSGRADEQYF.

This chain uses TRBV7-8 with TRBJ2-7; 13 nucleotides align to TRBD2. J lost 2 bases, V lost 2 bases, and 12 bases had no gene match. Germline V gene data show CDR1 as SGHVS and CDR2 as FQNEAQ. This CDR3 spans 19 amino acids. For the CDR3, the DNA is TGTGCCAGCAGCTTACCCTGGACTAGCGGGAGTTACAGTGCCTACGAGCAGTACTTC. Translated, it gives CASSLPWTSGSYSAYEQYF.

The DNA of the CDR3 is TGTGCCAGCAGCTCAGGGGTTCAGCCCCAGCATTTT. This encodes CASSSGVQPQHF. The rearrangement joins TRBV11-2 to TRBJ1-5; perhaps TRBD1 as D (6 bases). V shed 4 bases and J shed 6 bases, with 7 bases lying between them. From germline, CDR1 is SGHAT and CDR2 FQNNGV. The CDR3 sequence is 12 residues long.

The rearrangement links TRBV5-6 to TRBJ1-3; D remains ambiguous. This CDR3 has 17 residues. The germline V and J ends were trimmed by 2 bases and 0 bases, with 15 bases remaining between them. The germline V gene has CDR1 SGHDT and CDR2 YYEEEE. The CDR3, as DNA: TGTGCCAGCAGCTTAAGAGGGATCCCCCACTCTGGAAACACCATATATTTT. This gives the protein CASSLRGIPHSGNTIYF.

The V gene is TRBV6-6, the J gene TRBJ2-7, with 9 nucleotides matching TRBD2. J was trimmed by 2 bases and V by 5 bases; bases with no gene match: 7. CDR3 length: 15 residues. Germline V gives CDR1 MNHNY, CDR2 SVGAGI (reference sequence). CDR3 nucleotides: TGTGCCAGCAGTCCACCGACTAGCGGCACCTACGAGCAGTACTTC. It yields the protein CASSPPTSGTYEQYF.

V usage is TRBV19 and J usage is TRBJ2-7; TRBD2 agrees at 11 bases. The length of the CDR3 is 18 residues. V shed 0 bases and J 1 base; nucleotides not matched to a gene: 8. Germline V gene data show CDR1 as LNHDA and CDR2 as SQIVND (reference sequence). The CDR3 DNA sequence: TGTGCCAGTAGTATAGAAGGGACTAGCGGAGCGGGGTCCTACGAGCAGTACTTC. Translated: CASSIEGTSGAGSYEQYF.

There are a few counts of this clone. The sample carries other DNA sequences with the same CDR3. The gene calls are TRBV18 and TRBJ1-5; TRBD1 matches 9 bases. With V trimmed by 3 bases and J by 7 bases, 4 bases remained unmatched. The CDR3 runs 14 residues. Germline values: CDR1 KGHSH, CDR2 LQKENI. This CDR3 reads CASSPGQGGQPQHF. For the CDR3, the DNA is TGTGCCAGCTCACCGGGACAGGGAGGACAGCCCCAGCATTTT.

This clone was recorded a few times. The chain carries TRBV4-2 and TRBJ2-7; 11 nucleotides agree with TRBD2. J was trimmed by 2 bases and V by 1 base; bases with no gene match: 16. The CDR3 loop spans 20 amino acids. From germline, CDR1 is LGHNA and CDR2 YNFKEQ. CDR3 bases: TGTGCCAGCAGCCAAGCCAGACCGGGACTAGCGGTAGTAGGGGCCTACGAGCAGTACTTC. Translated: CASSQARPGLAVVGAYEQYF.